These 18 T cell receptor beta chains were all obtained from the same sample, sequenced in a study of identical twins. Via MiXCR, TCRdb re-called the 5' RACE reads, giving one row per CDR3 protein. The sample comprises 200,000 to 300,000 distinct CDR3 sequences, approximately 7% of which are singletons, and around 3.4% rests with the top ten. The data also belong to a second study, concerning yellow fever vaccine responses in identical twins.

The sequencing sample was made of memory (CD45RO+) T cells sorted from blood. These receptors were collected from a young woman in good health.

This clonotype was counted between two and nine times. The chain employs TRBV20-1 and TRBJ2-5, with D perhaps matching TRBD1 or TRBD2 (5 bases each). The V gene lost 5 bases and the J gene lost 5 bases, with 12 bases spanning the gap. Germline V gene lookup returns CDR1 DFQATT and CDR2 SNEGSKA (reference sequence). CDR3 length equals 12 residues. The chain's CDR3 is CSAVSWGETQYF. CDR3 in DNA: TGCAGTGCTGTCAGTTGGGGGGAGACCCAGTACTTC.

This clonotype was seen more than once but under ten times. The chain recombines TRBV5-1 with TRBJ1-4; D ambiguous. CDR1 and CDR2 (germline): SGHRS, YFSETQ. CDR3 length equals 15 residues. Trimming shortened V by 6 bases and J by 0 bases, and 12 bases separated the two germline ends. Here the CDR3 reads CASTRTDATNEKLFF. CDR3 coding DNA: TGCGCCAGCACCCGGACCGATGCAACTAATGAAAAACTGTTTTTT.

The V gene is TRBV20-1, the J gene TRBJ2-1; the match to TRBD2 covers 8 bases. This CDR3 has 15 amino acids. The V gene's germline CDR1 is DFQATT and CDR2 SNEGSKA (reference sequence). V gave up 7 bases and J gave up 4 bases; unmatched junction bases: 12. CDR3 coding DNA: TGCAGTGTAACTAGCGGATATCAATTTTACAATGAGCAGTTCTTC. It translates to CSVTSGYQFYNEQFF.

This clonotype occurred a few times. CDR3 in DNA: TGTGCCAGCAGCCCTAAGGGGGTTGTGAACCCAGAGGGTCAGTACTTC. It codes for CASSPKGVVNPEGQYF. This chain connects TRBV9 to TRBJ2-7; D might be TRBD1 (6 bases). Germline V lookup: CDR1 SGDLS, CDR2 YYNGEE. The CDR3 covers 16 residues. The V and J ends lost 4 bases and 10 bases respectively, with 27 bases between them.

This chain uses TRBV24-1 with TRBJ1-5; D is perhaps TRBD1 (5 bases). This CDR3 contains 14 residues. In germline, CDR1 is KGHDR, CDR2 SFDVKD. V shed 3 bases and J shed 4 bases, with 9 bases lying between them. The CDR3 nucleotides read TGTGCCACCAGTGATCCGGCAGGGAATCAGCCCCAGCATTTT. Residues: CATSDPAGNQPQHF.

There are a few counts of this clonotype. The V and J genes are TRBV6-1 and TRBJ1-1; D is ambiguous. V lost 8 bases and J lost 1, with 5 bases in between. CDR1 MNHNS and CDR2 SASEGT come from the germline V gene. The length of the CDR3 is 11 residues. CDR3 amino acids: CASARNTEAFF. DNA for the CDR3: TGTGCCAGCGCCAGGAACACTGAAGCTTTCTTT.

In its sample, this clonotype was seen many times. The genes are TRBV29-1 and TRBJ2-2; no reliable D call. The CDR3 sequence is 14 residues long. V lost 7 bases, J lost 0 bases, and 12 bases lay in between. CDR1 is SQVTM and CDR2 is ANQGSEA in the germline V gene. Here the CDR3 reads CSAADIPNTGELFF. The CDR3 DNA sequence: TGCAGCGCCGCCGACATCCCGAACACCGGGGAGCTGTTTTTT.

The CDR3 DNA reads TGCGCCAGCAGCACAAACCGGGACAGGGGGACAGATACGCAGTATTTT. Residues: CASSTNRDRGTDTQYF. The rearrangement links TRBV5-1 to TRBJ2-3; TRBD1 matches 11 bases. This CDR3 contains 16 residues. V lost 4 bases and J lost 3; bases outside the gene matches: 7. The germline CDR1 and CDR2 sequences are SGHRS and YFSETQ.

J is TRBJ2-5 and V is TRBV9; D gene ambiguous. The V gene's germline CDR1 is SGDLS and CDR2 YYNGEE. The CDR3 spans 16 residues. Trimming pared 0 bases from V and 2 bases from J, leaving 14 bases between. The CDR3 is CASSVGQGLGQETQYF. In DNA form, the CDR3 reads TGTGCCAGCAGCGTAGGCCAAGGGTTGGGACAAGAGACCCAGTACTTC.

This clonotype was seen more than once but under ten times. The V gene is TRBV4-2, the J gene TRBJ2-1, with a weak D call TRBD2 (6 bases). The V gene's germline CDR1 is LGHNA and CDR2 YNFKEQ. V lost 0 bases and J 7 bases, leaving 10 bases between the germline ends. The CDR3 has 14 residues. The CDR3 bases are TGTGCCAGCAGCCAAGATCGGAGGGTGAATGAGCAGTTCTTC. Its protein product is CASSQDRRVNEQFF.

This clonotype came up a few times. The chain carries TRBV28 and TRBJ2-2; the D is unclear. Germline values: CDR1 MDHEN, CDR2 SYDVKM. CDR3 length: 12 residues. V gave up 3 bases and J gave up 4 bases, with 3 bases separating them. The CDR3 spells CASSFVTGELFF. CDR3 DNA: TGTGCCAGCAGTTTTGTCACCGGGGAGCTGTTTTTT.

This clonotype was counted many times. The V call is TRBV3-1, the J call TRBJ2-1; D ambiguous. The V gene lost 0 bases and the J gene lost 7 bases, with 13 bases spanning the gap. Germline CDR1 is LGHDT and CDR2 is YNNKEL (reference sequence). This CDR3 has 15 amino acids. The CDR3 DNA reads as TGTGCCAGCAGCCAAGATCTTTTGGGCAGAAATGAGCAGTTCTTC. It yields the protein CASSQDLLGRNEQFF.

The chain links TRBV7-7 to TRBJ2-5, with D hard to call. V was cut by 1 base and J by 0 bases, with 9 bases left in between. Germline-derived CDR1 and CDR2 are SSHAT and FNYEAQ (reference sequence). The CDR3 is made up of 15 amino acids. The CDR3 DNA reads as TGTGCCAGCAGCTTAGAGCCAGCAAACCAAGAGACCCAGTACTTC. Residues: CASSLEPANQETQYF.

In its sample, this clonotype was seen many times. CDR3 amino acids: CASRSSGNQETQYF. Here the CDR3 DNA reads TGCGCCAGCAGATCCTCGGGAAACCAAGAGACCCAGTACTTC. The chain has TRBV5-1 and TRBJ2-5, with D perhaps TRBD2 (5 bases). Germline V CDR1 and CDR2: SGHRS, YFSETQ. Trimming left V 5 bases short and J 0 bases short, with 11 bases between. This CDR3 has 14 amino acids.

This clonotype was counted only a few times. This chain joins TRBV6-5 and TRBJ2-3; TRBD2 agrees at 7 bases. Germline CDR1 MNHEY, CDR2 SVGAGI. V shed 4 bases, J shed 0 bases, and the junction held 4 bases outside the gene matches. The CDR3 sequence is 15 residues long. The CDR3 nucleotides read TGTGCCAGCAGTTCGGACGGGAGGAGCACAGATACGCAGTATTTT. It yields the protein CASSSDGRSTDTQYF.

The chain couples TRBV10-3 to TRBJ2-7; unclear D gene. Per germline, CDR1 ENHRY and CDR2 SYGVKD. The CDR3 runs to 12 residues. Deletions cut 3 bases from V and 2 bases from J, with 5 bases between. The CDR3 protein is CAISDMAYEQYF. In DNA form, the CDR3 reads TGTGCCATCAGTGATATGGCCTACGAGCAGTACTTC.

This clonotype was seen at least ten times. The CDR3 DNA reads TGTGCCAGCAGTCACGCCTCACCGGGACTACAAAACAATGAGCAGTTCTTC. As protein: CASSHASPGLQNNEQFF. This chain uses TRBV6-5 with TRBJ2-1, with 7 bases aligning to TRBD2. The germline V gene has CDR1 MNHEY and CDR2 SVGAGI. The CDR3 totals 17 residues. The V and J ends lost 5 bases and 5 bases, in that order; junction bases with no gene match: 15.

This clonotype was observed many times. The genes are TRBV3-1 and TRBJ1-3; no clear D. V lost 1 base, J lost 0 bases, and 7 bases lay in between. CDR3 length: 15 amino acids. Germline-derived CDR1 and CDR2 are LGHDT and YNNKEL (reference sequence). The CDR3 here is CASSQAGGSGNTIYF. In nucleotides, the CDR3 is TGTGCCAGCAGCCAAGCAGGAGGCTCTGGAAACACCATATATTTT.